Below, one TCR beta chain is given with its context. Germline-derived CDR1 and CDR2 are SEHNR and FQNEAQ (reference sequence). CDR3 length equals 13 residues. V shed 5 bases and J shed 7 bases, with 15 bases lying between them. The data belong to a study of blood T cell repertoires in COVID-19. Study-level background: Donors in the United States, Italy and Spain gave samples during acute or convalescent COVID-19. Sources were T cells, B-cell-depleted T cells, or PBMCs; the material itself was cDNA or gDNA.

Per the original methods: Reference gene primer amplification in the assay estimated nucleated cell counts. Sequenced by immunoSEQ multiplex PCR; TCRdb stores in-frame clones only, minus some. V and J calls plus clone size are reproduced from that table; the DNA served to infer D and trimming. The table has 250,000 to 350,000 clones, about nine tenths seen once. Sequencing was performed on peripheral blood. This chain connects TRBV7-9 to TRBJ2-7; the D gene is possibly TRBD2 (5 bases). This clonotype was obtained from a woman aged 60-70 years with acute or convalescent COVID-19. CDR3 sequence reads: CASSPWGEPEQYF. CDR3 DNA sequence: TGTGCCAGCAGCCCCTGGGGAGAACCTGAGCAGTACTTC.